A selection of T cell receptor beta chains follows, all from one sample in a study of cytomegalovirus exposure and HLA in healthy donors. Repertoires were generated with immunoSEQ multiplex PCR, while TCRdb's copy carries only in-frame clones and drops some. The repertoire includes some 150,000 clones, 77% of them detected once, and approximately 1.6% sits in the top ten. Sample: PBMCs. The receptors come from a woman aged 30 to 39 in good health and CMV-seronegative. Both conserved end residues are part of each CDR3. A D gene is named only where the DNA matches it firmly. Clone size appears in some rows only: once, few, many, or a class for an expanded clone.

v_call	clone_size	d_call	j_call	cdr3_nt	cdr3_aa
TRBV5-4	NA	TRBD2	TRBJ2-2	TGTGCCAGCAGCTTATTAGCGGGAGAGGGCGGGGAGCTGTTTTTT	CASSLLAGEGGELFF
TRBV27	few	NA	TRBJ2-1	TGTGCCAGCAGTTTGAGGTCTCCACAAGTCTCCTACAATGAGCAGTTCTTC	CASSLRSPQVSYNEQFF
TRBV21-1	NA	NA	TRBJ2-7	TGTGCCAGCGGGGGCTTATACGAGCAGTACTTC	CASGGLYEQYF
TRBV2	NA	NA	TRBJ1-1	TGTGCCAGCGGATTTTCGGGGAACACTGAAGCTTTCTTT	CASGFSGNTEAFF
TRBV4-2	NA	TRBD2	TRBJ2-7	TGTGCCAGCAGCCGAGGGACTAGCGGGAGTAGGGGTTTCTACGAGCAGTACTTT	CASSRGTSGSRGFYEQYF
TRBV7-2	few	TRBD2	TRBJ2-2	TGTGCCAGCAGCTTAGCCGCTAGCGGGAGGCGCGGGGAGCTGTTTTTT	CASSLAASGRRGELFF
TRBV19	NA	NA	TRBJ2-3	TGTGCCAGTAGTTTGGCAGGGTTGGTTGGAGATACGCAGTATTTT	CASSLAGLVGDTQYF
TRBV10-2	NA	NA	TRBJ1-3	TGCGCCAGCAGTGAGTCGGACAGCTCTGGAAACACCATATATTTT	CASSESDSSGNTIYF
TRBV20-1	once	NA	TRBJ2-3	TGCAGTGCTAAACACACAGATACGCAGTATTTT	CSAKHTDTQYF
TRBV5-1	once	TRBD1	TRBJ1-1	TGCGCCAGCAGCCCGGACAGGGTAAGGTATGCTTTCTTT	CASSPDRVRYAFF
TRBV29-1	NA	NA	TRBJ1-4	TGCAGCGTTGAGACCCGGGAGCCCTACCAAAGACTGTTTTTT	CSVETREPYQRLFF
TRBV5-1	few	NA	TRBJ1-4	TGCGCCACCCGACCGACAGACGTGAGCGAAAAACTGTTTTTT	CATRPTDVSEKLFF
TRBV14	few	NA	TRBJ1-1	TGTGCCAGCAGCCAAATCGGCAGGGGTGGTTGTGAAGCTTTCTTT	CASSQIGRGGCEAFF
TRBV4-2	NA	NA	TRBJ2-7	TGTGCCAGCAGCCAAGATAGTGCGTACGAGCAGTACTTC	CASSQDSAYEQYF
TRBV27	NA	NA	TRBJ1-4	TGTGCCAGCAGTTTACAGGGTCCTAATGAAAAACTGTTTTTT	CASSLQGPNEKLFF
TRBV28	NA	NA	TRBJ2-3	TGTGCCAGCAGTTTACAGGGCACAGATACGCAGTATTTT	CASSLQGTDTQYF
TRBV2	NA	NA	TRBJ1-2	TGTGCCAGCAGTGACTATCTTCCTCAGGGTGGCTACACCTTC	CASSDYLPQGGYTF
TRBV6-4	NA	TRBD1	TRBJ1-2	TGTGCCAGCAGTGAGCAACCGGGACAGGCTTATGGCTACCCCTTC	CASSEQPGQAYGYPF
TRBV9	few	TRBD2	TRBJ2-2	TGTGCCAGCACATGGGGAGGGGAAGGCGCCGGGGAGCTGTTTTTT	CASTWGGEGAGELFF
TRBV18	NA	NA	TRBJ2-5	TGTGCCAGCTCACCCCCAGGGTTCTCCCAAGAGACCCAGTACTTC	CASSPPGFSQETQYF
TRBV2	NA	TRBD2	TRBJ2-7	TGTGCCAGCAGCCCACATAGTCTAGCGGGCCTTTCCTACGAGCAGTACTTC	CASSPHSLAGLSYEQYF
TRBV6-5	few	NA	TRBJ1-5	TGTGCCAGCAGTTACCGGGGAAGTCAGCCCCAGCATTTT	CASSYRGSQPQHF
TRBV10-3	NA	TRBD1	TRBJ1-1	TGTGCCATCAGTGCCGGGACAGGAAACACTGAAGCTTTCTTT	CAISAGTGNTEAFF
TRBV4-3	NA	TRBD2	TRBJ2-3	TGCGCCAGCAGCCAATCCTTAGCGGGAGATTTCGCAGATACGCAGTATTTT	CASSQSLAGDFADTQYF
TRBV11-2	NA	TRBD2	TRBJ2-7	TGTGCCAGCAGCTTACTCAGGACTAGCTTAGGCGAGCAGTACTTC	CASSLLRTSLGEQYF
TRBV7-8	NA	TRBD2	TRBJ2-3	TGTGCCAGCACCCGAGCGGGAGGGGTTTCAGATACGCAGTATTTT	CASTRAGGVSDTQYF
TRBV2	NA	NA	TRBJ2-7	TGTGCCAGCAGTGAAGCGCGCAGGTTC	CASSEARRF
TRBV11-2	once	NA	TRBJ1-1	TGTGCCAGCAGCTTAGGGGGGCAGGGTGATACTGAAGCTTTCTTT	CASSLGGQGDTEAFF
TRBV27	NA	TRBD1	TRBJ1-6	TGTACCAGCAGTCTTGACAGGGCAGGAAATTCACCCCTCCACTTT	CTSSLDRAGNSPLHF
TRBV28	NA	TRBD1	TRBJ1-2	TGTGCCAGCAGTCTACAGGGGGCTTCGGGATATGGCTACACCTTC	CASSLQGASGYGYTF
TRBV6-1	NA	TRBD1	TRBJ2-1	TGTGCCAGCAGTGACTTACAGGGGGCCTACAATGAGCAGTTCTTC	CASSDLQGAYNEQFF
TRBV6-5	NA	TRBD1	TRBJ1-6	TGTGCCAGCAGTTTGGGGGGACAGGGACCTTCACCCCTCCACTTT	CASSLGGQGPSPLHF
TRBV12-5	NA	NA	TRBJ1-5	TGTGCTAGTGGTTTGGCTAGGAGGGATGTGTTGCATTTT	CASGLARRDVLHF
TRBV19	NA	NA	TRBJ2-7	TGTGCCAGTAGTATACGGCAGGCAGACGAGCAGTACTTC	CASSIRQADEQYF
TRBV6-5	NA	NA	TRBJ1-2	TGTGCCAGCAACAACTTAGAGGGTATCTATGGCTACACCTTC	CASNNLEGIYGYTF
TRBV6-5	NA	TRBD1	TRBJ1-1	TGTGCCAGCAGTTACCTTGGGACAGGACTGAACACTGAAGCTTTCTTT	CASSYLGTGLNTEAFF
TRBV19	once	TRBD2	TRBJ2-1	TGTGCCAGTAGTAGTAGCGGGACCTACAATGAGCAGTTCTTC	CASSSSGTYNEQFF
TRBV4-1	NA	TRBD1	TRBJ2-3	TGCGCCAGCAGCCAAGATACAGGGGTAAGTGATACGCAGTATTTT	CASSQDTGVSDTQYF
TRBV4-3	NA	NA	TRBJ2-1	TGCGCCAGCAGCCAATACGAGCTGCGGTACAATGAGCAGTTCTTC	CASSQYELRYNEQFF
TRBV6-1	few	NA	TRBJ2-7	TGTGCCAGCAGCGCTGGTGGGGGCTTCTCCTACGAGCAGTACTTC	CASSAGGGFSYEQYF
TRBV5-1	few	NA	TRBJ1-2	TGCGCCAGCAGCTTGGTCGGCAGCATAGACTACCCCTTC	CASSLVGSIDYPF
TRBV9	NA	TRBD2	TRBJ2-5	TGTGCCAGCAGCCTCACCCTAGCGGCCTGGGAGACCCAGTACTTC	CASSLTLAAWETQYF
TRBV6-4	NA	NA	TRBJ2-1	TGTGCCAGCAGTGATCAGAAGCAGTTCTTC	CASSDQKQFF
TRBV2	NA	TRBD1	TRBJ1-2	TGTGCCAGCAGCGAGTCGGTTAAACAGGGGGCGGTCAGCTATGGCTACACCTTC	CASSESVKQGAVSYGYTF
TRBV5-4	few	TRBD1	TRBJ1-4	TGTGCCAGCAGCTTACAGGGGAAGAATGAAAAACTGTTTTTT	CASSLQGKNEKLFF
TRBV29-1	NA	NA	TRBJ2-7	TGCAGCGTTGAAGCCCCGTCCCACGAGCAGTACTTC	CSVEAPSHEQYF
TRBV30	NA	TRBD1	TRBJ2-7	TGTGCCTGGAGTCCGGGACAGGGGACCTCCTACGAGCAGTACTTC	CAWSPGQGTSYEQYF
TRBV9	NA	NA	TRBJ1-5	TGTGCCAGCAGCCGGGGGGGTGCTCAGCCCCAGCATTTT	CASSRGGAQPQHF
TRBV10-3	NA	TRBD2	TRBJ2-3	TGTGCCATCAGTTTTCCCGGGACTAGCGGGAGTCGGTTGGGGCCAGATACGCAGTATTTT	CAISFPGTSGSRLGPDTQYF
TRBV5-6	few	TRBD2	TRBJ2-1	TGTGCCAGCAGCTTGGCCGTCCAAGCGGGGTCCTACAATGAGCAGTTCTTC	CASSLAVQAGSYNEQFF
TRBV6-5	once	NA	TRBJ2-7	TGTGCCAGCAGTTCCCGGGGAAGGGCCCACGAGCAGTACTTC	CASSSRGRAHEQYF
TRBV9	NA	TRBD2	TRBJ2-1	TGTGCCAGCAGCGAAGCTAGCGGACACAATGAGCAGTTCTTC	CASSEASGHNEQFF
TRBV28	NA	NA	TRBJ2-1	TGTGCCACCCAAGGGGGAGCGGGGACAAACAATGAGCAGTTCTTC	CATQGGAGTNNEQFF
TRBV19	NA	TRBD1	TRBJ1-2	TGTGCCAGTAGTGGTTTCCGGACAGGGAATTATCGCTACACCTTC	CASSGFRTGNYRYTF
TRBV5-1	NA	NA	TRBJ2-7	TGCGCCAGCGGCCGGGACTTCGCCTACGAGCAGTACTTC	CASGRDFAYEQYF